This T cell receptor beta chain is drawn from a study of cytomegalovirus exposure and HLA in healthy donors. Study results and caveats: Sequencing likely generated an artifact that appeared as a cluster of highly shared sequence variants.

The V and J ends lost 10 bases and 3 bases, in that order; junction bases with no gene match: 5. The CDR3 has 13 residues. Germline lookup yields CDR1 ENHRY and CDR2 SYGVKD. With 60 Vbeta and 13 Jbeta primers, the PCR was carried out. Clones were read by immunoSEQ multiplex PCR, and TCRdb kept only the in-frame ones, dropping some. The data show around 150,000 clones, 65% to 80% seen once. With regard to this clone: Its target is not known.

The chain has TRBV10-3 and TRBJ1-5; 8 positions agree with TRBD1. Material: PBMCs. The sequence came from a man between 40 and 49 years old in good health and CMV-seropositive. The CDR3 spells CASQTGDNQPQHF. CDR3 coding DNA: TGTGCCAGCCAGACAGGGGACAATCAGCCCCAGCATTTT.